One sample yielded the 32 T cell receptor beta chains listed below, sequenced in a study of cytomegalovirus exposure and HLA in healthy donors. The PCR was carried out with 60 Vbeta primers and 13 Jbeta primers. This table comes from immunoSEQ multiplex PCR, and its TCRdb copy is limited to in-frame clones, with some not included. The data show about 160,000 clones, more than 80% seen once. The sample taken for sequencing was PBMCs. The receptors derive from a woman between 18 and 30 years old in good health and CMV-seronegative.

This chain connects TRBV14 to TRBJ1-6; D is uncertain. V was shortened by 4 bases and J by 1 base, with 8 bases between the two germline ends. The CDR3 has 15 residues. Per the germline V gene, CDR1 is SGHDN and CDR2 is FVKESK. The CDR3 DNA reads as TGTGCCAGCAGCCTCCCCGGGTCCTATAATTCACCCCTCCACTTT. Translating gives CASSLPGSYNSPLHF.

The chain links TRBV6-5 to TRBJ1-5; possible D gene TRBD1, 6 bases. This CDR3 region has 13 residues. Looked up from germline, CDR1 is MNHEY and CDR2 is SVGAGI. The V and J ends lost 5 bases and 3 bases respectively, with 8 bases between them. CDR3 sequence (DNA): TGTGCCAGCAGTAGACAGGTCAATCAGCCCCAGCATTTT. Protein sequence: CASSRQVNQPQHF.

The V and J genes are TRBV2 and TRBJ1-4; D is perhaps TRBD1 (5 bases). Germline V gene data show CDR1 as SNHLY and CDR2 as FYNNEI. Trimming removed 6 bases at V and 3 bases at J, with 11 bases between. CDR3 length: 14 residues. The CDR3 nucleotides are TGTGCCAGCAGCTCCCAGGGCCCTAATGAAAAACTGTTTTTT. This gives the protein CASSSQGPNEKLFF.

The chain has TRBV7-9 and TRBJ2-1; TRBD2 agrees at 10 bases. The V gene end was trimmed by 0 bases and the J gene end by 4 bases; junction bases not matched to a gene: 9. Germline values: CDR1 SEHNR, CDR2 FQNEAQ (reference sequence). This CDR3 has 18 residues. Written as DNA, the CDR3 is TGTGCCAGCAGCTTAGCAACGGCTAGCGGGAGTGCGTACAATGAGCAGTTCTTC. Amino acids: CASSLATASGSAYNEQFF.

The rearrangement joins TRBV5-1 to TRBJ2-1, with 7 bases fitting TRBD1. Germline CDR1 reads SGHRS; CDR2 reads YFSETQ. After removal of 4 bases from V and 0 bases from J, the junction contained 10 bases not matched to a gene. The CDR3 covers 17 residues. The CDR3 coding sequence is TGCGCCAGCAGCCAGCTACCACAGGGGAACTCCTACAATGAGCAGTTCTTC. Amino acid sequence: CASSQLPQGNSYNEQFF.

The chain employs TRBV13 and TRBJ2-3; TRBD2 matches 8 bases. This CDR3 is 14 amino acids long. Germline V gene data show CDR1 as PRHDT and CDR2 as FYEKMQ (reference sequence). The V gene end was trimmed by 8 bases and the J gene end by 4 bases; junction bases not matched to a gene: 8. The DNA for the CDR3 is TGTGCCAGCGGACCGGGAGGGGCCCCAGATACGCAGTATTTT. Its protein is CASGPGGAPDTQYF.

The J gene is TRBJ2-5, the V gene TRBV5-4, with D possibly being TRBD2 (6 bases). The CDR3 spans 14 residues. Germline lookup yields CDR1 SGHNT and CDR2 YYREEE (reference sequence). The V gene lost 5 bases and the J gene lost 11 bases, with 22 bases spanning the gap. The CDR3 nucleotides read TGTGCCAGCAGGCCCACCCGTGGGACGGGGGAGCAGTACTTC. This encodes CASRPTRGTGEQYF.

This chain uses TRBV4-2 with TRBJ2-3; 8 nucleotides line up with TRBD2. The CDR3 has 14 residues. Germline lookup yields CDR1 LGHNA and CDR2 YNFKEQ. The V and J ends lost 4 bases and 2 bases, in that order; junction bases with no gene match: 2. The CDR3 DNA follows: TGTGCCAGCAGCCGTAGCGGGGTCACAGATACGCAGTATTTT. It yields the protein CASSRSGVTDTQYF.

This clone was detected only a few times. CDR3 nucleotides: TGCGCCAGCAGCCAGAGCGGGGGGGCCTCTGCAGATACGCAGTATTTT. It yields the protein CASSQSGGASADTQYF. The chain combines TRBV4-1 with TRBJ2-3; 10 positions agree with TRBD2. Germline loops: CDR1 MGHRA, CDR2 YSYEKL. CDR3 length equals 16 residues. The ends lost 3 bases at V and 4 bases at J; junction bases unmatched: 7.

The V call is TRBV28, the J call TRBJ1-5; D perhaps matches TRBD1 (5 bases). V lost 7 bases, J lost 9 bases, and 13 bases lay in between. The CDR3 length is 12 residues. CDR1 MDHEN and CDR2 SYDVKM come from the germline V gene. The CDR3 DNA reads TGTGCCAGCATTGCGGGACCGGGGCCCCAGCATTTT. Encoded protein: CASIAGPGPQHF.

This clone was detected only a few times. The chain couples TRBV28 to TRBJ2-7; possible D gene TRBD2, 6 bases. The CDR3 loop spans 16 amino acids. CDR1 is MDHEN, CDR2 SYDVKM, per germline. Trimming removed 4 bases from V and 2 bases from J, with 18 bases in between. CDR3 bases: TGTGCCAGCAGTTCCTTAGCGGCCAAAATGACCTACGAGCAGTACTTC. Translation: CASSSLAAKMTYEQYF.

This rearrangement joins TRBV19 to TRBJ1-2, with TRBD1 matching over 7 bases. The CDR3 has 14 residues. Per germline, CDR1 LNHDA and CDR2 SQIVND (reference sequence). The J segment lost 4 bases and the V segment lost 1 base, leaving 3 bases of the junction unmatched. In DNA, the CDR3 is TGTGCCAGTAGTATAGGATGGGACAGCTATGGCTACACCTTC. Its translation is CASSIGWDSYGYTF.

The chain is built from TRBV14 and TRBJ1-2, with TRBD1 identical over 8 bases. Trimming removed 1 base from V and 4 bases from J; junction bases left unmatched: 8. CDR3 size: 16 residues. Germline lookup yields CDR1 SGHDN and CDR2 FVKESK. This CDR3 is CASSQGQGRGVYGYTF. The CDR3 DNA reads TGTGCCAGCAGCCAAGGACAGGGGAGAGGAGTCTATGGCTACACCTTC.

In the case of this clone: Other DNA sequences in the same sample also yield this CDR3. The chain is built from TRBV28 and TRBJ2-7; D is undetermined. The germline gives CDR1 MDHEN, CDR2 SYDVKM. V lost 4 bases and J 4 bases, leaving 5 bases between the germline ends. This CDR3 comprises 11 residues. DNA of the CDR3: TGTGCCAGCAGTTCAACTTACGAGCAGTACTTC. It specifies CASSSTYEQYF. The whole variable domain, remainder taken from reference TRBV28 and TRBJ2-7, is DVKVTQSSRYLVKRTGEKVFLECVQDMDHENMFWYRQDPGLGLRLIYFSYDVKMKEKGDIPEGYSVSREKKERFSLILESASTNQTSMYLCASSSTYEQYFGPGTRLTVT.

The CDR3 DNA reads as TGTGCCAGCAGCTCCCCGGGACTAGCGGGCGATACGCAGTATTTT. This codes for CASSSPGLAGDTQYF. The chain links TRBV7-9 to TRBJ2-3; TRBD2 matches 12 bases. The CDR3 contains 15 residues. J lost 6 bases, V lost 4 bases, and 5 bases had no gene match. Germline CDR1 and CDR2: SEHNR and FQNEAQ (reference sequence).

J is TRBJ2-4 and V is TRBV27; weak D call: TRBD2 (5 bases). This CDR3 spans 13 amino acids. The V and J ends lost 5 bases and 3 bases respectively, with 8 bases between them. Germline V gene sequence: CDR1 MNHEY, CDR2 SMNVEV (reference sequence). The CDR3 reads CASSAGSKNIQYF. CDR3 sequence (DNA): TGTGCCAGCAGTGCGGGCAGCAAAAACATTCAGTACTTC.

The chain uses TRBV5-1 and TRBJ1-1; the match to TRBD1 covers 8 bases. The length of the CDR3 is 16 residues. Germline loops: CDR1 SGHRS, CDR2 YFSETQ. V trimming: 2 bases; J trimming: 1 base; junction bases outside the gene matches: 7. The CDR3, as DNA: TGCGCCAGCAGCTTAGTCACCGGGACAGGGAACACTGAAGCTTTCTTT. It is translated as CASSLVTGTGNTEAFF.

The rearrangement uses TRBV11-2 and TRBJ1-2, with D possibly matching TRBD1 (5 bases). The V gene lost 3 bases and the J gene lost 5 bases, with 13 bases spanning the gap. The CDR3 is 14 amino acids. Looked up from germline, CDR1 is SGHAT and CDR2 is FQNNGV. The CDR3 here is CASSFFQGSYGYTF. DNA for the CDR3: TGTGCCAGCAGCTTTTTCCAGGGTAGTTATGGCTACACCTTC.

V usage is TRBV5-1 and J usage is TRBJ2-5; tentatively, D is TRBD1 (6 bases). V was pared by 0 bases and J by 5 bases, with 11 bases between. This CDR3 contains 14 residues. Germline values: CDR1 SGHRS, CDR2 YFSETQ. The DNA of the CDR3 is TGCGCCAGCAGCTTGGCAGGGGTACGGGAGACCCAGTACTTC. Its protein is CASSLAGVRETQYF.

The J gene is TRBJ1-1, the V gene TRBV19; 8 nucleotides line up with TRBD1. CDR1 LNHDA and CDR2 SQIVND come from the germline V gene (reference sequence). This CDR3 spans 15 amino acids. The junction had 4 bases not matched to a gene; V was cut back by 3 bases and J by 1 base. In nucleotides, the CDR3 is TGTGCCAGTAGTATGCACGGGACAGGGAACACTGAAGCTTTCTTT. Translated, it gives CASSMHGTGNTEAFF. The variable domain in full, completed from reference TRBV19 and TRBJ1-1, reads DGGITQSPKYLFRKEGQNVTLSCEQNLNHDAMYWYRQDPGQGLRLIYYSQIVNDFQKGDIAEGYSVSREKKESFPLTVTSAQKNPTAFYLCASSMHGTGNTEAFFGQGTRLTVV.

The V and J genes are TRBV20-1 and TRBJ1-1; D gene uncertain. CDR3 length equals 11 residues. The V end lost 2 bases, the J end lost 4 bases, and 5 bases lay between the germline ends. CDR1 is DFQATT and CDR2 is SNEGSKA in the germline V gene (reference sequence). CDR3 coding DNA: TGCAGTGCTAGACAGATCACTGAAGCTTTCTTT. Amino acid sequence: CSARQITEAFF.

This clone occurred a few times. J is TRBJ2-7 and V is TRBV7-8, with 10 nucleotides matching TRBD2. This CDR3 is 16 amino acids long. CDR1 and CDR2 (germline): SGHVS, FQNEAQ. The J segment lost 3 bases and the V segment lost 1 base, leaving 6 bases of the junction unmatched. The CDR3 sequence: CASSLELLAGDYEQYF. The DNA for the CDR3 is TGTGCCAGCAGCTTAGAGCTTCTAGCGGGAGACTACGAGCAGTACTTC.

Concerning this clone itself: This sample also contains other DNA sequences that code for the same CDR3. The CDR3 protein is CASTPPGLQETQYF. CDR3 nucleotide sequence: TGTGCCAGTACCCCCCCAGGTTTGCAAGAGACCCAGTACTTC. V is TRBV19 and J is TRBJ2-5; D uncertain. Germline V gene data show CDR1 as LNHDA and CDR2 as SQIVND (reference sequence). Trimming left V 7 bases short and J 2 bases short, with 14 bases between. This CDR3 is built from 14 residues.

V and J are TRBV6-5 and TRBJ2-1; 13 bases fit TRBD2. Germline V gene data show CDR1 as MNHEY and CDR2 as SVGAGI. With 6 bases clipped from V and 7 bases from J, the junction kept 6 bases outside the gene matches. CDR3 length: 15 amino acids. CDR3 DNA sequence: TGTGCCAGCAGCGCACTGACTAGCGGGGGGAATGAGCAGTTCTTC. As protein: CASSALTSGGNEQFF.

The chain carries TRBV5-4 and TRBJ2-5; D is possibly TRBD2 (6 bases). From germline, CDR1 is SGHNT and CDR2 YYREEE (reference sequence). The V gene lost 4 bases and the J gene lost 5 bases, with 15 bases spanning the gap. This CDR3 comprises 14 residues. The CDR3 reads CASSPGWTTETQYF. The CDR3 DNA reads TGTGCCAGCAGCCCAGGTTGGACTACCGAGACCCAGTACTTC.

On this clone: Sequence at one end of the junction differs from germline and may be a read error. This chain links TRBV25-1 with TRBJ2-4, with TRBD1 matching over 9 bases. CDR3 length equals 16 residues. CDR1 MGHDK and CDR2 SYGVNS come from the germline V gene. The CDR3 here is CAGSGTGLGTKNIQYF. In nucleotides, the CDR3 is TGTGCCGGCAGTGGGACAGGGTTGGGGACCAAAAACATTCAGTACTTC.

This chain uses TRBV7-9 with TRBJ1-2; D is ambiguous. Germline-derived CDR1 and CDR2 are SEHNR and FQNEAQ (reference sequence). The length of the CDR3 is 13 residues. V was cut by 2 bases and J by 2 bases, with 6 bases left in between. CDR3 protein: CASSLQKNYGYTF. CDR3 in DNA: TGTGCCAGCAGCTTACAGAAGAACTATGGCTACACCTTC.

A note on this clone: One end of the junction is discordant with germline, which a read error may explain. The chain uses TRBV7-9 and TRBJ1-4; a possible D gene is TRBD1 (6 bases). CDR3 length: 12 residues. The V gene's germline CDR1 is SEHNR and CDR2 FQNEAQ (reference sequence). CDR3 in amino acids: CSSSTGQEKLFF. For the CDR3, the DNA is TGTTCCAGCAGCACCGGACAGGAAAAACTGTTTTTT.

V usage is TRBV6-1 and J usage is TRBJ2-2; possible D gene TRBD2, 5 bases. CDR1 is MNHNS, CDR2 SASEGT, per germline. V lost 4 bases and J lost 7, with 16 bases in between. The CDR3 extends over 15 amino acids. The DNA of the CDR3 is TGTGCCAGCAGTGGAGCGACCAAGAGGGTCGGGGAGCTGTTTTTT. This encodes CASSGATKRVGELFF.

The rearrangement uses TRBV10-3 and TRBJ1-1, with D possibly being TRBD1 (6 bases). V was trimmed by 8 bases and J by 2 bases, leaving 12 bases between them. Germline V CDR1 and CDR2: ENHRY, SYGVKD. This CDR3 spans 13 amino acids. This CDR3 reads CAISGTQNTEAFF. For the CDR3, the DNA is TGTGCCATCTCCGGGACACAAAACACTGAAGCTTTCTTT.

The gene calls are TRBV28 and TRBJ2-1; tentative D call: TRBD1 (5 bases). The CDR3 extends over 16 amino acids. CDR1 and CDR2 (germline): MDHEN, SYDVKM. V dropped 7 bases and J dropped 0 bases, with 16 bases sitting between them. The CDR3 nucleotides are TGTGCCAGCATTTCTTCCCGGCAGGGCTCCTACAATGAGCAGTTCTTC. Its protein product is CASISSRQGSYNEQFF. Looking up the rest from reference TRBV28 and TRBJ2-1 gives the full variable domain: DVKVTQSSRYLVKRTGEKVFLECVQDMDHENMFWYRQDPGLGLRLIYFSYDVKMKEKGDIPEGYSVSREKKERFSLILESASTNQTSMYLCASISSRQGSYNEQFFGPGTRLTVL.

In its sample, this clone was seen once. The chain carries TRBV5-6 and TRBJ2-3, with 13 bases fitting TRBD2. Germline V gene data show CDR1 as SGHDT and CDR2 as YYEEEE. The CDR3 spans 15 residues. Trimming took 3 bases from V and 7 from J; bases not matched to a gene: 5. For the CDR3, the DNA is TGTGCCAGCAGCTCTCCGGGACTAGCGGGGCATACGCAGTATTTT. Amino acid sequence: CASSSPGLAGHTQYF.